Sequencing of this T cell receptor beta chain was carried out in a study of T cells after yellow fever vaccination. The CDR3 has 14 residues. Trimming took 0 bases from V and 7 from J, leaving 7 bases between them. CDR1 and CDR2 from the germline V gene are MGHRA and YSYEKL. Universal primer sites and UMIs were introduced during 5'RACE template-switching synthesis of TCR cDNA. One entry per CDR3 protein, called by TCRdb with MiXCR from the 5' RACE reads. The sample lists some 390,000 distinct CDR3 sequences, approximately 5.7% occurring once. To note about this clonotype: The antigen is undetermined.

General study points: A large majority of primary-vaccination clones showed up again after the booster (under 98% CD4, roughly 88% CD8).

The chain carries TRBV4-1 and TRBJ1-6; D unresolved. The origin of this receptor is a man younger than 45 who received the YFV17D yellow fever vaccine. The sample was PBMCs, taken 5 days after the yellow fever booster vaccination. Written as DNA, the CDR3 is TGCGCCAGCAGCCAAGATCTGTTGAATTCACCCCTCCACTTT. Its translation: CASSQDLLNSPLHF.